This TCR beta chain was profiled in a study of T cell repertoires in cytomegalovirus infection. Points from the study as a whole: HLA-C-restricted TCR beta clonotypes specific for CMV led the ex vivo response.

TCRdb re-called the reads through MiXCR, storing one row per CDR3 protein. This table has about 250,000 distinct CDR3 sequences, 17% appearing once. This clonotype was seen a handful of times. Its antigen is as yet unknown. CDR3 size: 15 residues. Germline-derived CDR1 and CDR2 are SGHDT and YYEEEE. The V and J ends lost 4 bases and 5 bases, in that order; junction bases with no gene match: 8. This TCR derives from a human donor in good health (CMV status not recorded). Some clones in this sample may be carry-over from other donors' samples. The gene calls are TRBV5-6 and TRBJ2-5, with 10 bases matching TRBD1. Sequencing was carried out using CD8+ T cells from PBMCs. In DNA form, the CDR3 reads TGTGCCAGCAGCACCCGGACAGGGGGGATGGAGACCCAGTACTTC. The encoded protein is CASSTRTGGMETQYF.